These T cell receptor beta chains were read from a single sample in a study of response to subunit inactivated influenza vaccine. TCRdb itself ran the RT-PCR reads through MiXCR, one entry per CDR3 protein. The repertoire holds over 400,000 distinct CDR3 sequences, with over 9.5% as singletons. The source was PBMCs from blood, collected 40 to 50 days after vaccination. The receptors stem from a man aged 50 to 60 who received an inactivated influenza vaccine. CDR3s include the opening cysteine and the closing phenylalanine or tryptophan. Fields, in order: V gene, J gene, D gene, clone size, CDR3 protein, CDR3 DNA. D genes are given only for firm matches. Size tells how often a clone was seen (once, few, many) or the class of an expanded clone, and some rows leave it out.

V: TRBV5-1; J: TRBJ1-6; D: .; size: many; CDR3: CASSLGAGATTPLHF; DNA: TGCGCCAGCAGCTTGGGTGCGGGGGCTACTACACCCCTCCACTTT
V: TRBV5-1; J: TRBJ2-3; D: TRBD1; size: .; CDR3: CASSLTGERDTQYF; DNA: TGCGCCAGCAGCTTGACAGGGGAAAGAGATACGCAGTATTTT
V: TRBV20-1; J: TRBJ2-5; D: TRBD2; size: .; CDR3: CATTSGGGRETQYF; DNA: TGCGCGACGACTAGCGGAGGGGGTCGGGAGACCCAGTACTTC
V: TRBV12-3/TRBV12-4; J: TRBJ2-4; D: .; size: .; CDR3: CASSGTITSDIQYF; DNA: TGTGCCAGCAGCGGGACAATCACTAGCGATATTCAGTACTTC
V: TRBV7-6; J: TRBJ2-7; D: .; size: few; CDR3: CASSLTEAGEQYF; DNA: TGTGCCAGCAGCCTCACCGAGGCGGGAGAGCAGTACTTC
V: TRBV6-1; J: TRBJ2-3; D: .; size: few; CDR3: CASSARVSRSADTQYF; DNA: TGTGCCAGCAGTGCCCGAGTTAGTAGGTCTGCAGATACGCAGTATTTT
V: TRBV29-1; J: TRBJ2-2; D: .; size: few; CDR3: CSKGYGDTGELFF; DNA: TGCAGCAAGGGATATGGTGACACCGGGGAGCTGTTTTTT
V: TRBV6-5; J: TRBJ2-7; D: .; size: many; CDR3: CASSYQGRSYEQYF; DNA: TGTGCCAGCAGTTACCAAGGACGGTCCTACGAGCAGTACTTC
V: TRBV6-2/TRBV6-3; J: TRBJ2-6; D: .; size: .; CDR3: CASFPHDGANVLTF; DNA: TGTGCCAGCTTCCCCCATGATGGGGCCAACGTCCTGACTTTC
V: TRBV28; J: TRBJ2-7; D: .; size: few; CDR3: CASRPSFTGIYYEQYF; DNA: TGTGCCAGCAGGCCTTCCTTCACCGGGATTTACTACGAGCAGTACTTC
V: TRBV5-1; J: TRBJ1-1; D: .; size: .; CDR3: CASSFGQLNGEAFF; DNA: TGCGCCAGCAGCTTCGGGCAGCTAAATGGGGAAGCTTTCTTT
V: TRBV27; J: TRBJ2-7; D: .; size: few; CDR3: CASSPSHNTISYEQYF; DNA: TGTGCCAGCAGTCCGTCCCACAATACTATATCCTACGAGCAGTACTTC
V: TRBV4-3; J: TRBJ2-1; D: .; size: few; CDR3: CASSQDTGSYNEQFF; DNA: TGCGCCAGCAGCCAAGATACGGGGTCCTACAATGAGCAGTTCTTC
V: TRBV29-1; J: TRBJ2-5; D: .; size: many; CDR3: CSVEFGSLETQYF; DNA: TGCAGCGTTGAATTCGGGAGCCTCGAGACCCAGTACTTC
V: TRBV6-1; J: TRBJ2-5; D: .; size: many; CDR3: CASALGIKETQYF; DNA: TGTGCCAGCGCATTGGGCATTAAAGAGACCCAGTACTTC
V: TRBV29-1; J: TRBJ2-4; D: .; size: few; CDR3: CSVAGRAKNIQYF; DNA: TGCAGCGTCGCAGGGAGAGCCAAAAACATTCAGTACTTC
V: TRBV9; J: TRBJ2-6; D: .; size: .; CDR3: CASSETPISGANVLTF; DNA: TGTGCCAGCAGCGAAACCCCGATCTCTGGGGCCAACGTCCTGACTTTC
V: TRBV20-1; J: TRBJ2-7; D: .; size: .; CDR3: CSARDPVAVTYEQYF; DNA: TGCAGTGCTAGAGACCCGGTGGCAGTTACCTACGAGCAGTACTTC
V: TRBV5-1; J: TRBJ2-3; D: .; size: .; CDR3: CASSFTKTDTQYF; DNA: TGCGCCAGCAGCTTTACTAAAACTGATACGCAGTATTTT
V: TRBV3-1; J: TRBJ1-2; D: .; size: .; CDR3: CASSPIPGSDYGYTF; DNA: TGTGCCAGCAGCCCCATCCCAGGGTCCGACTATGGCTACACCTTC
V: TRBV6-2/TRBV6-3; J: TRBJ2-5; D: .; size: few; CDR3: CASKNRGQQETQYF; DNA: TGTGCCAGCAAAAACAGAGGGCAACAAGAGACCCAGTACTTC
V: TRBV5-1; J: TRBJ2-1; D: TRBD2; size: .; CDR3: CASSVGTIDEQFF; DNA: TGCGCCAGCAGCGTTGGGACTATCGATGAGCAGTTCTTC
V: TRBV5-1; J: TRBJ2-5; D: .; size: .; CDR3: CASSPGPQVETQYF; DNA: TGCGCCAGCAGCCCGGGACCGCAAGTGGAGACCCAGTACTTC
V: TRBV20-1; J: TRBJ2-1; D: .; size: few; CDR3: CSARSGQSSYNEQFF; DNA: TGCAGTGCTAGGTCCGGCCAGAGCTCCTACAATGAGCAGTTCTTC
V: TRBV30; J: TRBJ1-2; D: .; size: many; CDR3: CAWGTRNYGYTF; DNA: TGTGCCTGGGGGACAAGGAACTATGGCTACACCTTC
V: TRBV20-1; J: TRBJ2-2; D: .; size: many; CDR3: CSASRGFTGELFF; DNA: TGCAGTGCTAGTAGAGGTTTTACCGGGGAGCTGTTTTTT
V: TRBV11-2; J: TRBJ2-3; D: TRBD1; size: .; CDR3: CASSLGDRLYTDTQYF; DNA: TGTGCCAGCAGCTTAGGGGACAGGCTTTACACAGATACGCAGTATTTT
V: TRBV3-1; J: TRBJ1-1; D: TRBD1; size: .; CDR3: CASSQGQGALSRTEAFF; DNA: TGTGCCAGCAGCCAAGGACAGGGGGCCCTCTCGAGGACTGAAGCTTTCTTT
V: TRBV6-2/TRBV6-3; J: TRBJ2-3; D: .; size: .; CDR3: CASRGGTYYSTDTQYF; DNA: TGTGCCAGCAGGGGGGGGACATACTATAGCACAGATACGCAGTATTTT
V: TRBV6-1; J: TRBJ2-1; D: TRBD2; size: few; CDR3: CASRKAGRLYEQFF; DNA: TGTGCCAGCAGAAAAGCGGGGAGGTTGTATGAGCAGTTCTTC
V: TRBV7-9; J: TRBJ2-7; D: .; size: few; CDR3: CASRYDADPRSSYEQYF; DNA: TGTGCCAGCAGATACGATGCCGACCCCCGAAGCTCCTACGAGCAGTACTTC
V: TRBV6-5; J: TRBJ2-7; D: .; size: .; CDR3: CASSYVGTDSGGGYEQYF; DNA: TGTGCCAGCAGTTACGTTGGAACTGATAGCGGAGGTGGGTACGAGCAGTACTTC
V: TRBV28; J: TRBJ2-2; D: .; size: .; CDR3: CASRRTVGFGELFF; DNA: TGTGCCAGCAGGCGGACGGTCGGGTTCGGGGAGCTGTTTTTT
V: TRBV15; J: TRBJ2-3; D: .; size: many; CDR3: CATSRDLGYGTDTQYF; DNA: TGTGCCACCAGCAGAGATTTGGGGTATGGCACAGATACGCAGTATTTT
V: TRBV2; J: TRBJ2-1; D: TRBD2; size: .; CDR3: CASRVTSGMFSNDEQFF; DNA: TGTGCCAGCAGGGTGACTAGCGGGATGTTCTCGAATGATGAGCAGTTCTTC
V: TRBV2; J: TRBJ2-4; D: .; size: many; CDR3: CASSVSRKNIQYF; DNA: TGTGCCAGCAGTGTTAGTAGGAAAAACATTCAGTACTTC
V: TRBV12-3/TRBV12-4; J: TRBJ2-3; D: TRBD1; size: .; CDR3: CASRPNPGQGASTDTQYF; DNA: TGTGCCAGCAGGCCTAATCCGGGACAGGGGGCTAGCACAGATACGCAGTATTTT
V: TRBV7-9; J: TRBJ1-1; D: .; size: many; CDR3: CASSRMNTEAFF; DNA: TGTGCCAGCAGCCGGATGAACACTGAAGCTTTCTTT
V: TRBV7-2; J: TRBJ2-7; D: TRBD2; size: .; CDR3: CASSLVFGSGGEQYF; DNA: TGTGCCAGCAGCTTAGTATTCGGGAGCGGGGGGGAGCAGTACTTC
V: TRBV5-1; J: TRBJ1-5; D: TRBD1; size: .; CDR3: CASSPAQGEPWDQPQHF; DNA: TGCGCCAGCAGCCCGGCTCAGGGGGAACCTTGGGATCAGCCCCAGCATTTT
V: TRBV12-3/TRBV12-4; J: TRBJ2-1; D: .; size: many; CDR3: CASSFRVLLNNEQFF; DNA: TGTGCCAGCAGTTTCAGAGTCCTACTAAACAATGAGCAGTTCTTC
V: TRBV29-1; J: TRBJ1-1; D: .; size: few; CDR3: CSVLGQNTEAFF; DNA: TGCAGCGTCCTCGGACAGAACACTGAAGCTTTCTTT
V: TRBV7-2; J: TRBJ2-7; D: .; size: .; CDR3: CASSLLRDQQYF; DNA: TGTGCCAGCAGCCTCCTGAGGGACCAGCAGTACTTC
V: TRBV10-3; J: TRBJ1-1; D: .; size: many; CDR3: CATRQEGPGTEAFF; DNA: TGTGCCACGCGACAGGAAGGTCCGGGCACTGAAGCTTTCTTT
V: TRBV6-1; J: TRBJ1-5; D: .; size: few; CDR3: CASSNRARDLSSNQPQHF; DNA: TGTGCCAGCAGCAACCGGGCCAGGGACCTCTCTAGCAATCAGCCCCAGCATTTT
V: TRBV24-1; J: TRBJ2-5; D: TRBD1; size: few; CDR3: CATSDSPPTGRWETQYF; DNA: TGTGCCACCAGTGATTCCCCCCCGACAGGGAGATGGGAGACCCAGTACTTC
V: TRBV7-2; J: TRBJ2-7; D: .; size: many; CDR3: CASSGRDRPFEQYF; DNA: TGTGCCAGCAGCGGGAGGGACAGACCCTTCGAGCAGTACTTC
V: TRBV29-1; J: TRBJ1-1; D: .; size: few; CDR3: CSVDLGGPDTEAFF; DNA: TGCAGCGTTGATTTGGGGGGCCCGGACACTGAAGCTTTCTTT
V: TRBV4-2; J: TRBJ2-1; D: .; size: .; CDR3: CASSQARGINEQFF; DNA: TGTGCCAGCAGCCAAGCCCGGGGAATCAATGAGCAGTTCTTC
V: TRBV29-1; J: TRBJ2-3; D: .; size: many; CDR3: CSVQVGDTQYF; DNA: TGCAGCGTTCAAGTTGGGGATACGCAGTATTTT
V: TRBV7-2; J: TRBJ2-3; D: TRBD2; size: few; CDR3: CASSLALAGPTDTQYF; DNA: TGTGCCAGCAGCTTAGCGTTAGCGGGGCCCACAGATACGCAGTATTTT
V: TRBV12-3/TRBV12-4; J: TRBJ2-5; D: .; size: many; CDR3: CASSLGLEETQYF; DNA: TGTGCCAGCAGTTTAGGGCTGGAAGAGACCCAGTACTTC